This TCR beta chain was observed in a study of T-cell reconstitution after alpha-beta-depleted transplantation in children. The study's findings and limits: Most T-cell counts and diversity one year after the transplant came from T cells that were newly produced.

Unique molecular identifiers were used in preparing the TCRbeta library. TCRdb re-called the PCR reads through MiXCR, storing one row per CDR3 protein. The sample includes approximately 1,000,000 distinct CDR3 sequences, 25% to 30% of them seen just once. This clonotype has more than one count but fewer than ten. Its specificity is not known. The CDR3 loop spans 11 amino acids. Trimming took 6 bases from V and 8 from J, leaving 11 bases between them. CDR1 and CDR2 from the germline V gene are SQVTM and ANQGSEA. The receptor was isolated from a boy in the first two years of life who had a stem cell transplant for SCID, so the T cells may come from the graft donor. The material sequenced was PBMCs, mostly from graft donor cells, taken 360 days after TCRalphabeta/CD19-depleted stem cell transplant. The chain couples TRBV29-1 to TRBJ2-1; D remains ambiguous. The CDR3 protein is CSVRRGHEQFF. CDR3 coding DNA: TGCAGCGTCCGGAGAGGACATGAGCAGTTCTTC.